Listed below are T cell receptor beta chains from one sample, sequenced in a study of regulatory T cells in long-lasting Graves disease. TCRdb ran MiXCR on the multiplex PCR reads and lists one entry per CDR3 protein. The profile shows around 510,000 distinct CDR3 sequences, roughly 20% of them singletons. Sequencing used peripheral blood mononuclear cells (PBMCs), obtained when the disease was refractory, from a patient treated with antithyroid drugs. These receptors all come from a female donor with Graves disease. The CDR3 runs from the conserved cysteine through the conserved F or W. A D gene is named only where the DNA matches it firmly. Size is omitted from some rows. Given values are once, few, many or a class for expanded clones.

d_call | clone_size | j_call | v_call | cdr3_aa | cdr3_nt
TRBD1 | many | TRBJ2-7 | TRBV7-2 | CASSLGTGEVYF | TGTGCCAGCAGCTTAGGGACAGGGGAGGTGTACTTC
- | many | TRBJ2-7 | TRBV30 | CAWNAGSYTDEQYF | TGTGCCTGGAACGCAGGCAGCTATACCGACGAGCAGTACTTC
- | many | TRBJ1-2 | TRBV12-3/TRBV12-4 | CASSYYGQSSYGYTF | TGTGCCAGCAGTTACTACGGACAAAGCTCATATGGCTACACCTTC
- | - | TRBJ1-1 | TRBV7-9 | CASSLAVIRPGAEAFF | TGTGCCAGCAGCTTAGCAGTTATCCGCCCGGGAGCTGAAGCTTTCTTT
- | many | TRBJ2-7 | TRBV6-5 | CASSYSPPGGIASYEQYF | TGTGCCAGCAGTTATAGTCCCCCGGGCGGGATAGCCTCCTACGAGCAGTACTTC
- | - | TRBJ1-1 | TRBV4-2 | CASSQETGLNTEAFF | TGTGCCAGCAGCCAAGAAACCGGGCTAAACACTGAAGCTTTCTTT
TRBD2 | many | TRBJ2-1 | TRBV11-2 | CASSLFAGGVSEQFF | TGTGCCAGCAGCTTGTTCGCGGGAGGGGTTAGTGAGCAGTTCTTC
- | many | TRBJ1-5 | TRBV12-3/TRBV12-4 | CASTSTGLSNQPQHF | TGTGCCAGCACCTCGACAGGATTGAGCAATCAGCCCCAGCATTTT
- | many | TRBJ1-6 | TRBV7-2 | CASSLQGRSSPLHF | TGTGCCAGCAGCTTACAGGGGAGGAGTTCACCCCTCCACTTT
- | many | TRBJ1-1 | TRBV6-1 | CASSDWEEAFF | TGTGCCAGCAGTGATTGGGAGGAAGCTTTCTTT
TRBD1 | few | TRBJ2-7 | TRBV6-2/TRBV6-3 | CASRGWTGEVVQEEQYF | TGTGCCAGCAGAGGGTGGACAGGGGAGGTCGTTCAAGAGGAGCAGTACTTC
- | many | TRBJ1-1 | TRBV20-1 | CSATRDDRRLNTEAFF | TGCAGTGCCACTCGGGACGATCGAAGGTTGAACACTGAAGCTTTCTTT
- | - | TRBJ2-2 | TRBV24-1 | CATSGTRQTANTGELFF | TGTGCCACCAGCGGGACCCGACAGACCGCGAACACCGGGGAGCTGTTTTTT
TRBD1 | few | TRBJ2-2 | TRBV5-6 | CASRGQGATGELFF | TGTGCCAGCAGAGGACAGGGGGCCACCGGGGAGCTGTTTTTT
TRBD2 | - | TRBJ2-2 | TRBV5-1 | CASSFGVAGGTGELFF | TGCGCCAGCAGCTTCGGAGTAGCGGGGGGCACCGGGGAGCTGTTTTTT
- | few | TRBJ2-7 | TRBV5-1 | CASSEDNPLTYEQYF | TGCGCCAGCAGCGAAGACAACCCCCTAACCTACGAGCAGTACTTC
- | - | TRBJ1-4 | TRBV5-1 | CASSSWGRGANEKLFF | TGCGCCAGCAGCTCTTGGGGGAGGGGAGCTAATGAAAAACTGTTTTTT
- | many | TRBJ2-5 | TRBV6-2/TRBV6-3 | CASRPVGPLNGTQYF | TGTGCCAGCAGACCCGTCGGGCCGCTTAATGGGACCCAGTACTTC
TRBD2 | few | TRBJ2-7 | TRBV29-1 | CSVVGVGTSVREQYF | TGCAGCGTTGTCGGGGTCGGGACTAGCGTAAGGGAGCAGTACTTC
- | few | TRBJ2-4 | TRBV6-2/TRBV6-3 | CASSYRLSIQYF | TGTGCCAGCAGTTACCGTCTCAGCATTCAGTACTTC
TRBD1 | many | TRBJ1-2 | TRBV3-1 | CASSRDTGVDGYTF | TGTGCCAGCAGCCGAGATACAGGGGTCGATGGCTACACCTTC
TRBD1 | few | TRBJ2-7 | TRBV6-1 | CASSRQGVRLPPNYEQYF | TGTGCCAGCAGCCGACAGGGGGTGAGGCTTCCCCCTAACTACGAGCAGTACTTC
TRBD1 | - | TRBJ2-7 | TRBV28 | CASRGGTGFSYEQYF | TGTGCCAGCAGGGGGGGGACAGGGTTCTCCTACGAGCAGTACTTC
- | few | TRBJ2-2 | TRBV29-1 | CSVEEITGELFF | TGCAGCGTTGAGGAAATCACCGGGGAGCTGTTTTTT